Listed below are T cell receptor beta chains from one sample, sequenced in a study of shared clonotypes between healthy human individuals. The data were produced by immunoSEQ multiplex PCR, yet TCRdb's version contains in-frame clones alone and is incomplete. The table has hundreds of thousands of clones, roughly 96% seen once. The specimen was naive CD8+ T cells sorted from blood. Source of these receptors: a woman under 40 in good health. The CDR3 runs from the conserved cysteine through the conserved F or W. Fields, in order: D gene, J gene, clone size, V gene, CDR3 DNA, CDR3 protein. A D gene is named only where the DNA matches it firmly. Clone size appears in some rows only: once, few, many, or a class for an expanded clone.

d_gene: TRBD2
j_gene: TRBJ2-1
abundance: -
v_gene: TRBV28
CDR3nt: TGTGCCAGCAGTTTAAAGGCTAGCGGGAGGAATCCATACAATGAGCAGTTCTTC
CDR3aa: CASSLKASGRNPYNEQFF

d_gene: -
j_gene: TRBJ1-2
abundance: -
v_gene: TRBV10-2
CDR3nt: TGCGCCAGCAGTGAGTTTACAGGGACCTATGGCTACACCTTC
CDR3aa: CASSEFTGTYGYTF

d_gene: -
j_gene: TRBJ2-7
abundance: -
v_gene: TRBV5-4
CDR3nt: TGTGCCAGCAGGATCGGGGAGGACGAGCAGTACTTC
CDR3aa: CASRIGEDEQYF

d_gene: -
j_gene: TRBJ2-7
abundance: -
v_gene: TRBV27
CDR3nt: TGTGCCAGCAGTTTATTTGGAGGGGACGAGCAGTACTTC
CDR3aa: CASSLFGGDEQYF

d_gene: -
j_gene: TRBJ2-7
abundance: -
v_gene: TRBV13
CDR3nt: TGTGCCAGCAGCCCATCCAACAGCTACGAGCAGTACTTC
CDR3aa: CASSPSNSYEQYF

d_gene: TRBD2
j_gene: TRBJ2-7
abundance: -
v_gene: TRBV27
CDR3nt: TGTGCCAGCGGCTCGGGACTAGCGGGCGAGCAGTACTTC
CDR3aa: CASGSGLAGEQYF

d_gene: -
j_gene: TRBJ2-7
abundance: once
v_gene: TRBV5-1
CDR3nt: TGCGCCAGCACCCCAAACGGGGCAATCTACGAGCAGTACTTC
CDR3aa: CASTPNGAIYEQYF

d_gene: TRBD1
j_gene: TRBJ2-7
abundance: -
v_gene: TRBV25-1
CDR3nt: TGTGCCAGCAGTGACCCGACAGGGAACTCCTACGAGCAGTACTTC
CDR3aa: CASSDPTGNSYEQYF

d_gene: -
j_gene: TRBJ2-7
abundance: -
v_gene: TRBV30
CDR3nt: TGTGCCTGGGATGTATCGCAAGGAAGCGAGCAGTACTTC
CDR3aa: CAWDVSQGSEQYF

d_gene: TRBD2
j_gene: TRBJ2-7
abundance: -
v_gene: TRBV11-2
CDR3nt: TGTGCCAGCAGCTCCCGGGAGAGCGGGAGCTTGTTCCACGAGCAGTACTTC
CDR3aa: CASSSRESGSLFHEQYF

d_gene: -
j_gene: TRBJ2-7
abundance: -
v_gene: TRBV5-4
CDR3nt: TGTGCCAGCAGCCGTGGGTCTTCCGGAGGGGAGCAGTACTTC
CDR3aa: CASSRGSSGGEQYF

d_gene: -
j_gene: TRBJ2-1
abundance: -
v_gene: TRBV2
CDR3nt: TGTGCCAGCAGTGAAGCGGGAAGCCGTGGTCACAATGAGCAGTTCTTC
CDR3aa: CASSEAGSRGHNEQFF

d_gene: -
j_gene: TRBJ2-5
abundance: -
v_gene: TRBV11-2
CDR3nt: TGTGCCAGCAGCTTAGTCGGGGGCCGGGGAGAGACCCAGTACTTC
CDR3aa: CASSLVGGRGETQYF

d_gene: TRBD1
j_gene: TRBJ1-4
abundance: -
v_gene: TRBV27
CDR3nt: TGTGCCAGCAGGAGGGGGCCGGGTAATGAAAAACTGTTTTTT
CDR3aa: CASRRGPGNEKLFF

d_gene: -
j_gene: TRBJ2-1
abundance: -
v_gene: TRBV19
CDR3nt: TGTGCCAGTAGTATATGGCTTGGGGGCTCGACCTACAATGAGCAGTTCTTC
CDR3aa: CASSIWLGGSTYNEQFF

d_gene: TRBD1
j_gene: TRBJ2-2
abundance: -
v_gene: TRBV27
CDR3nt: TGTGCCAGCAGGTCTAACCCCGGGGGGACAGGGGGCGTCGGGGAGCTGTTTTTT
CDR3aa: CASRSNPGGTGGVGELFF

d_gene: -
j_gene: TRBJ1-1
abundance: -
v_gene: TRBV2
CDR3nt: TGTGCCAGCAGTGCAGGAAGGGTGAACACTGAAGCTTTCTTT
CDR3aa: CASSAGRVNTEAFF

d_gene: -
j_gene: TRBJ2-7
abundance: -
v_gene: TRBV19
CDR3nt: TGTGCCAGTAGTTACGCGGGGACCTACGAGCAGTACTTC
CDR3aa: CASSYAGTYEQYF

d_gene: -
j_gene: TRBJ2-1
abundance: -
v_gene: TRBV19
CDR3nt: TGTGCCAGCCGGGGGCCTAGCGGCCTCAATGAGCAGTTCTTC
CDR3aa: CASRGPSGLNEQFF

d_gene: -
j_gene: TRBJ2-1
abundance: once
v_gene: TRBV19
CDR3nt: TGTGCCACTTTAAAGACTGGAGGACCCCTTCTTTACAATGAGCAGTTCTTC
CDR3aa: CATLKTGGPLLYNEQFF

d_gene: -
j_gene: TRBJ2-1
abundance: -
v_gene: TRBV5-8
CDR3nt: TGTGCCAGCAGCAGAACAGACAGCCTGGGCCTCCATGAGCAGTTCTTC
CDR3aa: CASSRTDSLGLHEQFF

d_gene: TRBD2
j_gene: TRBJ2-5
abundance: -
v_gene: TRBV7-2
CDR3nt: TGTGCCAGCAGCTCTATAGCGGGAGGGGAGACCCAGTACTTC
CDR3aa: CASSSIAGGETQYF

d_gene: -
j_gene: TRBJ2-2
abundance: -
v_gene: TRBV4-1
CDR3nt: TGCGCCAGCAGCCCGGAGGAAGCGGTGAACACCGGGGAGCTGTTTTTT
CDR3aa: CASSPEEAVNTGELFF

d_gene: TRBD1
j_gene: TRBJ2-2
abundance: -
v_gene: TRBV11-3
CDR3nt: TGTGCCAGCAGTACAGGGGTCCCGAGTACCGGGGAGCTGTTTTTT
CDR3aa: CASSTGVPSTGELFF

d_gene: -
j_gene: TRBJ2-7
abundance: -
v_gene: TRBV28
CDR3nt: TGTGCCAGCAGTTGGGGACAGACTAGCTACGAGCAGTACTTC
CDR3aa: CASSWGQTSYEQYF

d_gene: TRBD1
j_gene: TRBJ2-3
abundance: -
v_gene: TRBV11-2
CDR3nt: TGTGCCAGCAGCTTAGTGGGGACAGGGTCGACAGATACGCAGTATTTT
CDR3aa: CASSLVGTGSTDTQYF

d_gene: -
j_gene: TRBJ2-2
abundance: -
v_gene: TRBV4-2
CDR3nt: TGTGCCAGCAGCCAACCCCTCTACACCGGGGAGCTGTTTTTT
CDR3aa: CASSQPLYTGELFF

d_gene: -
j_gene: TRBJ2-3
abundance: -
v_gene: TRBV19
CDR3nt: TGTGCCAGTAGTGTAACTAGCACAGATACGCAGTATTTT
CDR3aa: CASSVTSTDTQYF

d_gene: -
j_gene: TRBJ2-7
abundance: -
v_gene: TRBV7-9
CDR3nt: TGTGCCGTCACCCAGGGAACCTACGAGCAGTACTTC
CDR3aa: CAVTQGTYEQYF

d_gene: -
j_gene: TRBJ2-5
abundance: few
v_gene: TRBV4-2
CDR3nt: TGTGCCAGCAGCCAAGAAGAGACCCAGTACTTC
CDR3aa: CASSQEETQYF

d_gene: TRBD1
j_gene: TRBJ2-7
abundance: -
v_gene: TRBV28
CDR3nt: TGTGCCAGCAGTTTAATCCGACAGGGCGCGTACTTC
CDR3aa: CASSLIRQGAYF

d_gene: -
j_gene: TRBJ1-2
abundance: once
v_gene: TRBV28
CDR3nt: TGTGCCAGCAGCCCCCGGGGACAACTCCAAGGGGGCTACACCTTC
CDR3aa: CASSPRGQLQGGYTF